This entry is about one T cell receptor (beta chain). The antigen remains undetermined. cDNA synthesis was performed in eight separate reactions for each sample. From its re-call of the 5' RACE reads, TCRdb lists each CDR3 protein once, without DNA. This sample carries 95,000 to 110,000 distinct CDR3 sequences, with 1.5% to 2% going to the ten biggest clones. This sample is drawn from a study of monozygotic twins with inflammatory bowel disease. Regarding the study as a whole: Immunosuppressive treatment differences may have increased patient repertoire variability.

CDR1 and CDR2 from the germline V gene are LGHNA and YNFKEQ. The CDR3 extends over 16 amino acids. This TCR was recovered from a human donor with ulcerative colitis or Crohn's disease, or a healthy co-twin of an affected twin (not recorded which). V is TRBV4-2 and J is TRBJ2-5; no DNA is available, so the TRBD2 call from TCRdb remains unchecked. The sequenced material came from blood. The CDR3 is CASSQSTSGGQETQYF.